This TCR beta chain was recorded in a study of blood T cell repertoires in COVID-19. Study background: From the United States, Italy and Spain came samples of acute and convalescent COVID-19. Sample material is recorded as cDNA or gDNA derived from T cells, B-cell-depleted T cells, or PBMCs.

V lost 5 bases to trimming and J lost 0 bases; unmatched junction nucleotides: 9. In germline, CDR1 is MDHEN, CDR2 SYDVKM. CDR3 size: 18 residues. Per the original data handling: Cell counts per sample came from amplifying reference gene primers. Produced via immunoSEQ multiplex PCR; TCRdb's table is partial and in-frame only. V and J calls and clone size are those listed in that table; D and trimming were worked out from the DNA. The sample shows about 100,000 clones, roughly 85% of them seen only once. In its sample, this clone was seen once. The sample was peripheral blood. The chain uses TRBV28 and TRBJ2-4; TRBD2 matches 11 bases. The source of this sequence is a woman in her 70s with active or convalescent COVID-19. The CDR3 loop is CASSRTGTSGVAKNIQYF. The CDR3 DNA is TGTGCCAGCAGTCGAACCGGGACTAGCGGTGTAGCCAAAAACATTCAGTACTTC. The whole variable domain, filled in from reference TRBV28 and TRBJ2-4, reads DVKVTQSSRYLVKRTGEKVFLECVQDMDHENMFWYRQDPGLGLRLIYFSYDVKMKEKGDIPEGYSVSREKKERFSLILESASTNQTSMYLCASSRTGTSGVAKNIQYFGAGTRLSVL.